A selection of T cell receptor beta chains follows, all from one sample in a study of T cell responses to AZD1222 COVID-19 vaccine. The repertoire was sequenced with immunoSEQ multiplex PCR; TCRdb's copy has only in-frame clones and lacks some. The repertoire holds under 110,000 clones, with more than 70% as singletons. Specimen: peripheral blood, collected 28 days after the second AZD1222 dose. The receptor source for this set is an adult who received the AZD1222 COVID-19 vaccine. Each CDR3 is given with its conserved first and last residue. Each record gives: V gene, clone size, D gene, J gene, CDR3 DNA, CDR3 protein. The D gene is left open where the match is weak. Clone size, where shown, is once, few, many, or a class for clones that have expanded.

>TRBV30|-|-|TRBJ1-1
TGTGCCTGGAGTGTACGTCTAGGAGCTTTCTTT
CAWSVRLGAFF
>TRBV4-2|few|-|TRBJ2-1
TGTGCCAGCAGCCAAGAGGAGGATTCCTACAATGAGCAGTTCTTC
CASSQEEDSYNEQFF
>TRBV7-8|once|-|TRBJ1-1
TGTGCCAGCAGCCGGACAGATTTTACTGAAGCTTTCTTT
CASSRTDFTEAFF
>TRBV2|-|TRBD1|TRBJ2-7
TGTGCCAGCAGGGGACAGGGCTACGAGCAGTACTTC
CASRGQGYEQYF
>TRBV3-1/TRBV3-2|-|-|TRBJ1-6
TGTGCCAGCAGCCTCCTGGATAATTCACCCCTCCACTTT
CASSLLDNSPLHF
>TRBV28|-|TRBD1|TRBJ2-2
TGTGCCAGCAGCGCCGGGACAGGGGTCGGGGAGCTGTTTTTT
CASSAGTGVGELFF
>TRBV4-2|-|-|TRBJ1-5
TGTGCCAGCAGCCCAGGGCCCGGGAGTCAGCCCCAGCATTTT
CASSPGPGSQPQHF
>TRBV28|-|TRBD2|TRBJ2-7
TGTGCCAGCAGTTCCCCGGCTAGCGGGGGATATTACGAGCAGTACTTC
CASSSPASGGYYEQYF
>TRBV18|-|-|TRBJ2-7
TGTGCCAGCTCACCACTGGTCAGCTTAGGCGAGCAGTACTTC
CASSPLVSLGEQYF
>TRBV9|-|TRBD1|TRBJ2-3
TGTGCCAGCAGCGCATCCGGGACAGGGGATACGCAGTATTTT
CASSASGTGDTQYF
>TRBV19|-|-|TRBJ1-1
TGTGCCAGTAGTATGTTTCAGGGTATGAACACTGAAGCTTTCTTT
CASSMFQGMNTEAFF
>TRBV30|-|-|TRBJ1-6
TGTGCCTGGAGTGAGGGCCTCTCGGGTTCACCCCTCCACTTT
CAWSEGLSGSPLHF
>TRBV9|-|-|TRBJ1-1
TGTGCCAGCAGCGTCCCATCCCCTCGGGGGGTTAACACTGAAGCTTTCTTT
CASSVPSPRGVNTEAFF
>TRBV4-2|-|-|TRBJ1-2
TGTGCCAGCAGCCAAGACGGGTTGTCCTATGGCTACACCTTC
CASSQDGLSYGYTF
>TRBV4-2|-|TRBD2|TRBJ2-7
TGTGCCAGCAGCCAAGACCCGGGACTAGCGCCCTACGAGCAGTACTTC
CASSQDPGLAPYEQYF
>TRBV19|-|TRBD1|TRBJ1-1
TGTGCCAGTACCCCCCGAGGGACAGGCGGACCGAACACTGAAGCTTTCTTT
CASTPRGTGGPNTEAFF
>TRBV28|-|-|TRBJ1-6
TGTGCCAGCAGTTCCGGGGGGAACATCCAGTCGGCCCTCCACTTT
CASSSGGNIQSALHF
>TRBV13|-|-|TRBJ2-2
TGTGCCAGCAGCTTATCAGGGACCGGGGAGCTGTTTTTT
CASSLSGTGELFF
>TRBV2|-|-|TRBJ1-4
TGTGCCAGCAGTGGCTTCGAGGGAGACGAAAAACTGTTTTTT
CASSGFEGDEKLFF
>TRBV3-1/TRBV3-2|-|TRBD1|TRBJ1-1
TGTGCCAGCAGCCGGCCCGGGACAGGGTTTGAAGCTTTCTTT
CASSRPGTGFEAFF
>TRBV7-2|-|-|TRBJ2-3
TGTGCCAGCAGCCGCAACAGGGTACGAGATACGCAGTATTTT
CASSRNRVRDTQYF
>TRBV7-9|-|-|TRBJ2-1
TGTGCCAGCAGCTACAACCCAGGGAGAGATGGGTTCTTC
CASSYNPGRDGFF
>TRBV4-2|-|-|TRBJ1-5
TGTGCCAGCAGCCTCCAGAAGGTAGATCAGCCCCAGCATTTT
CASSLQKVDQPQHF
>TRBV5-1|once|TRBD1|TRBJ1-5
TGCGCCAGCAGTCCGGGGGACAGTTCTTATCAGCCCCAGCATTTT
CASSPGDSSYQPQHF
>TRBV9|-|-|TRBJ1-1
TGTGCCAGCAGCGTAACCGGCCAGGGACCCAATGAAGCTTTCTTT
CASSVTGQGPNEAFF
>TRBV3-1/TRBV3-2|-|-|TRBJ2-7
TGTGCCAGCAGCCAAGGCAGCGGTTTCTACGAGCAGTACTTC
CASSQGSGFYEQYF
>TRBV5-1|-|TRBD1|TRBJ1-6
TGCGCCAGCAGCTTGGCGCAGGGGGCCGATTCACCCCTCCACTTT
CASSLAQGADSPLHF
>TRBV2|once|-|TRBJ2-7
TGTGCCAGCAGTGAAGCGCTTCGGGGCGCCGAGCAGTACTTC
CASSEALRGAEQYF
>TRBV5-4|-|TRBD2|TRBJ2-1
TGTGCCAGCAGCTTGGCCGGGGCGGGAGGGCGAAATGAGCAGTTCTTC
CASSLAGAGGRNEQFF
>TRBV5-4|-|TRBD1|TRBJ1-1
TGTGCCAGCAGCTCACCGGGACAGGGGAACACTGAAGCTTTCTTT
CASSSPGQGNTEAFF
>TRBV9|-|-|TRBJ2-2
TGTGCCAGCAGCGTAGCTACCGGGGAGCTGTTTTTT
CASSVATGELFF
>TRBV27|-|TRBD2|TRBJ2-1
TGTGCCAGCACCACTAGCGGGGTATACAATGAGCAGTTCTTC
CASTTSGVYNEQFF
>TRBV3-1/TRBV3-2|-|-|TRBJ1-2
TGTGCCAGCAGCCAAGATTGGGACACCTATGGCTACACCTTC
CASSQDWDTYGYTF
>TRBV11-2|-|-|TRBJ2-3
TGTGCCAGCAGCCGATGGTCCACCCGACGAAACACAGATACGCAGTATTTT
CASSRWSTRRNTDTQYF
>TRBV11-1|-|TRBD2|TRBJ2-7
TGTGCCAGCAGCTTACCTAGCGGGGGGGCGTTCTACGAGCAGTACTTC
CASSLPSGGAFYEQYF
>TRBV4-1|once|-|TRBJ1-6
TGCGCCAGCAGCCAAGAGTTGGGGGAGAGCTCCTATAATTCACCCCTCCACTTT
CASSQELGESSYNSPLHF
>TRBV18|-|-|TRBJ2-5
TGTGCCAGCTCACCACCAGGGCAGAAAGAGACCCAGTACTTC
CASSPPGQKETQYF
>TRBV11-2|-|-|TRBJ2-3
TGTGCCAGCAGCCCGGGAGTGGGGCAGGGATTCACAGATACGCAGTATTTT
CASSPGVGQGFTDTQYF
>TRBV27|-|-|TRBJ2-7
TGTGCCAGCAGTTTATGGGGTAGTCCCTACGAGCAGTACTTC
CASSLWGSPYEQYF
>TRBV6-5|-|-|TRBJ2-4
TGTGCCAGCACCGCTAAGGGGGCCAAAAACATTCAGTACTTC
CASTAKGAKNIQYF
>TRBV7-2|-|-|TRBJ2-3
TGTGCCAGCAGCTTACAAAGGGGGGGGGATACGCAGTATTTT
CASSLQRGGDTQYF
>TRBV7-9|once|TRBD1|TRBJ2-5
TGTGCCAGCAGCTTAACGCAGGGGGCTCTAGAGACCCAGTACTTC
CASSLTQGALETQYF